The T cell receptor beta chain under discussion was sequenced for a study of cytomegalovirus exposure and HLA in healthy donors. Primers: 60 Vbeta forward and 13 Jbeta reverse. Assay: immunoSEQ multiplex PCR; the TCRdb copy retains only in-frame clones and omits some. The sample has around 110,000 clones, around 83% seen once. The CDR3 sequence is 14 residues long. This clone was counted only a few times. The sequence was obtained from a man aged 25 to 40 in good health and CMV-seropositive. Input material: PBMCs. V is TRBV21-1 and J is TRBJ1-3. TRBV21-1 has pseudogene status. The CDR3 loop reads CASSLRSTGNTIYF. The CDR3 coding sequence is TGTGCCAGCAGCCTACGGAGTACTGGAAACACCATATATTTT.